Shown below are 32 T cell receptor beta chains from a single sample sequenced in a study of cytomegalovirus exposure and HLA in healthy donors. The PCR ran on 60 Vbeta and 13 Jbeta primers. Data came from immunoSEQ multiplex PCR; TCRdb stores just in-frame clones and leaves some out. The repertoire holds 130,000 or so clones, with roughly 82% as singletons. Specimen: PBMCs. These receptors all stem from a male donor in good health and CMV-seropositive.

The chain uses TRBV6-6 and TRBJ1-5; TRBD1 matches at 7 bases. The J segment lost 2 bases and the V segment lost 2 bases, leaving 0 bases of the junction unmatched. The V gene's germline CDR1 is MNHNY and CDR2 SVGAGI (reference sequence). CDR3 length: 14 residues. The CDR3, as DNA: TGTGCCAGCAGTTACGGACAGGGCAATCAGCCCCAGCATTTT. Amino acid sequence: CASSYGQGNQPQHF.

This chain uses TRBV7-2 with TRBJ1-1, with TRBD1 matching over 8 bases. With 6 bases clipped from V and 4 bases from J, the junction kept 10 bases outside the gene matches. The CDR3 consists of 15 residues. Germline V gives CDR1 SGHTA, CDR2 FQGNSA. The CDR3 protein is CASRPDRGLFTEAFF. For the CDR3, the DNA is TGTGCCAGCAGGCCTGACAGGGGCTTATTCACTGAAGCTTTCTTT.

The table lists this clone with a few counts. V and J are TRBV29-1 and TRBJ2-1, with D maybe TRBD1 (6 bases). This CDR3 comprises 14 residues. Germline lookup yields CDR1 SQVTM and CDR2 ANQGSEA. The V end lost 4 bases, the J end lost 4 bases, and 14 bases lay between the germline ends. The chain's CDR3 is CSVGQAEAYNEQFF. The CDR3 DNA follows: TGCAGCGTTGGACAGGCGGAGGCTTACAATGAGCAGTTCTTC.

This sequence joins TRBV5-1 and TRBJ2-7; D possibly corresponds to TRBD1 (6 bases). V was shortened by 2 bases and J by 3 bases, with 9 bases between the two germline ends. CDR3 length equals 13 residues. Germline-derived CDR1 and CDR2 are SGHRS and YFSETQ. The CDR3, as DNA: TGCGCCAGCAGCTTCCAGGGGATCTACGAGCAGTACTTC. Protein product: CASSFQGIYEQYF.

V gene TRBV11-2 combines with J gene TRBJ2-7, with D unclear. The germline V gene encodes CDR1 SGHAT and CDR2 FQNNGV. CDR3 size: 13 residues. The ends were cut back, 1 base at V and 3 bases at J, with 7 bases in the middle. In DNA form, the CDR3 reads TGTGCCAGCAGCTTAGGGCAAAGCTACGAGCAGTACTTC. This codes for CASSLGQSYEQYF.

The rearrangement links TRBV29-1 to TRBJ2-7; TRBD2 matches 8 bases. V gave up 5 bases and J gave up 0 bases; unmatched junction bases: 15. Germline lookup yields CDR1 SQVTM and CDR2 ANQGSEA. The CDR3 is 17 amino acids. The DNA of the CDR3 is TGCAGCGTTTCCTCGGGAGGGGCCGCCCTAGACTCCTACGAGCAGTACTTC. This translates into CSVSSGGAALDSYEQYF.

The chain employs TRBV21-1 and TRBJ2-7; TRBD1 is the table's D call, not checked against the DNA. TRBV21-1 is tagged as a pseudogene. The CDR3 consists of 16 residues. This CDR3 is CASSKAGYDREAEQYF. The CDR3, as DNA: TGTGCCAGCAGCAAAGCCGGATATGACAGGGAGGCCGAGCAGTACTTC.

V usage is TRBV9 and J usage is TRBJ1-3, with 9 bases that match TRBD1. V gave up 1 base and J gave up 2 bases; unmatched junction bases: 1. CDR3 length: 15 residues. Germline V gives CDR1 SGDLS, CDR2 YYNGEE. The CDR3 region has the DNA TGTGCCAGCAGCGTAAGGGACAGGGCTGGAAACACCATATATTTT. Its translation is CASSVRDRAGNTIYF.

Worth noting for this clone: Its ends do not fully match the called genes, so a read error is possible. The chain joins TRBV7-9 to TRBJ2-7; 7 positions agree with TRBD1. Germline CDR1 SEHNR, CDR2 FQNEAQ (reference sequence). The CDR3 runs 12 residues. CDR3 protein: CSSSQGMGEQYF. CDR3 coding DNA: TGTTCCAGCTCACAGGGGATGGGGGAGCAGTACTTC.

The V gene is TRBV28, the J gene TRBJ2-3; D is ambiguous. This CDR3 is built from 13 residues. Looked up from germline, CDR1 is MDHEN and CDR2 is SYDVKM. Trimming cost V 1 base and J 4 bases, with 6 bases left between them. The CDR3 loop is CASSLYIADTQYF. CDR3 bases: TGTGCCAGCAGTTTATACATCGCAGATACGCAGTATTTT.

The chain couples TRBV5-1 to TRBJ2-3, with D perhaps TRBD2 (7 bases). Germline CDR1 SGHRS, CDR2 YFSETQ. The CDR3 has 18 amino acids. The ends were cut back, 4 bases at V and 2 bases at J, with 23 bases in the middle. Written as DNA, the CDR3 is TGCGCCAGCAGCCAGCCCGGAGAGAGCGGGACATACACAGATACGCAGTATTTT. It translates to CASSQPGESGTYTDTQYF. Together with reference TRBV5-1 and TRBJ2-3, the CDR3 gives the full variable domain: KAGVTQTPRYLIKTRGQQVTLSCSPISGHRSVSWYQQTPGQGLQFLFEYFSETQRNKGNFPGRFSGRQFSNSRSEMNVSTLELGDSALYLCASSQPGESGTYTDTQYFGPGTRLTVL.

The V call is TRBV7-9, the J call TRBJ2-3, with 8 positions matching TRBD2. V gave up 5 bases and J gave up 4 bases; unmatched junction bases: 11. Germline V gives CDR1 SEHNR, CDR2 FQNEAQ (reference sequence). This CDR3 region has 16 residues. The CDR3: CASSLRAGEHADTQYF. Written as DNA, the CDR3 is TGTGCCAGCAGCCTCCGAGCGGGAGAGCACGCAGATACGCAGTATTTT. The full variable domain, in which reference TRBV7-9 and TRBJ2-3 provide the parts outside the CDR3, is DTGVSQNPRHKITKRGQNVTFRCDPISEHNRLYWYRQTLGQGPEFLTYFQNEAQLEKSRLLSDRFSAERPKGSFSTLEIQRTEQGDSAMYLCASSLRAGEHADTQYFGPGTRLTVL.

V is TRBV15 and J is TRBJ1-1; D not certain. Trimming pared 1 base from V and 4 bases from J, leaving 7 bases between. Germline-derived CDR1 and CDR2 are LNHNV and YYDKDF (reference sequence). There are 13 residues in the CDR3. CDR3 bases: TGTGCCACCAGCAGAGGCCGGTCCACTGAAGCTTTCTTT. Translation gives CATSRGRSTEAFF.

J is TRBJ2-3 and V is TRBV9; the match to TRBD2 covers 10 bases. The CDR3 is made up of 16 amino acids. V was clipped by 4 bases and J by 2 bases; unmatched bases: 7. Per germline, CDR1 SGDLS and CDR2 YYNGEE. DNA of the CDR3: TGTGCCAGCAGCTTTCTAAGCGGGAGGGCCACAGATACGCAGTATTTT. Translated, it gives CASSFLSGRATDTQYF.

This sequence joins TRBV7-9 and TRBJ2-3; 13 bases map to TRBD2. The CDR3 spans 18 residues. Trimming at V came to 4 bases and at J to 1 base, leaving 8 bases not matched to a gene. Germline V CDR1 and CDR2: SEHNR, FQNEAQ (reference sequence). This chain's CDR3 is CASSSLRLAGGRTDTQYF. As DNA, the CDR3 is TGTGCCAGCAGCTCTCTCCGACTAGCGGGAGGACGCACAGATACGCAGTATTTT.

This chain links TRBV2 with TRBJ2-7; D is possibly TRBD1 (5 bases). Germline CDR1 reads SNHLY; CDR2 reads FYNNEI. Trimming stripped 4 bases from V and 2 bases from J, with 9 bases between. This CDR3 is built from 13 residues. Written as DNA, the CDR3 is TGTGCCAGCAGTGGGCAGGGCCCCTACGAGCAGTACTTC. Residues: CASSGQGPYEQYF.

Only one count was recorded for this clone. This chain joins TRBV5-1 and TRBJ2-7; D is unclear. V was trimmed by 2 bases and J by 6 bases, leaving 12 bases between them. The CDR3 loop spans 13 amino acids. Germline V lookup: CDR1 SGHRS, CDR2 YFSETQ. For the CDR3, the DNA is TGCGCCAGCAGCTTTGACATTTTTGGCGAGCAGTACTTC. As protein: CASSFDIFGEQYF.

The V and J genes are TRBV9 and TRBJ2-5; D is undetermined. V lost 3 bases and J 2 bases, leaving 11 bases between the germline ends. The CDR3 length is 14 residues. Germline CDR1 and CDR2: SGDLS and YYNGEE. This CDR3 reads CASSATGSQETQYF. The CDR3 DNA sequence: TGTGCCAGCAGCGCGACCGGGTCTCAAGAGACCCAGTACTTC. Drawing the rest from reference TRBV9 and TRBJ2-5, the complete variable domain is DSGVTQTPKHLITATGQRVTLRCSPRSGDLSVYWYQQSLDQGLQFLIQYYNGEERAKGNILERFSAQQFPDLHSELNLSSLELGDSALYFCASSATGSQETQYFGPGTRLLVL.

This chain joins TRBV4-1 and TRBJ1-5; 9 bases are shared with TRBD1. Germline V gene data show CDR1 as MGHRA and CDR2 as YSYEKL. The CDR3 consists of 18 residues. Trimming cost V 3 bases and J 2 bases; bases outside gene matches: 11. The DNA of the CDR3 is TGCGCCAGCAGCCATATACAGCACTGGGACAGGGGCAATCAGCCCCAGCATTTT. Encoded protein: CASSHIQHWDRGNQPQHF.

V usage is TRBV5-6 and J usage is TRBJ2-7; 7 nucleotides match TRBD1. The germline CDR1 and CDR2 sequences are SGHDT and YYEEEE. This CDR3 spans 15 amino acids. V lost 4 bases, J lost 4 bases, and 11 bases stayed unmatched. In DNA, the CDR3 is TGTGCCAGCAGCGCTCAGGGAACGACAGGGTACGAGCAGTACTTC. Amino acid sequence: CASSAQGTTGYEQYF. Based on the CDR3 plus reference TRBV5-6 and TRBJ2-7, the full variable domain is DAGVTQSPTHLIKTRGQQVTLRCSPKSGHDTVSWYQQALGQGPQFIFQYYEEEERQRGNFPDRFSGHQFPNYSSELNVNALLLGDSALYLCASSAQGTTGYEQYFGPGTRLTVT.

The gene calls are TRBV2 and TRBJ2-5; 11 bases map to TRBD2. The J call may be in error: the DNA end matches TRBJ2-7 better. Germline CDR1 SNHLY, CDR2 FYNNEI. The CDR3 covers 15 residues. The CDR3 DNA is TGTGCCAGCAGGAAACTAGCGGGAGCTGAGGGCGAGCAGTACTTC. As protein: CASRKLAGAEGEQYF.

V gene TRBV11-2 combines with J gene TRBJ2-1; 7 bases fit TRBD2. CDR3 size: 13 residues. The germline V gene has CDR1 SGHAT and CDR2 FQNNGV. The V and J ends lost 3 bases and 9 bases, in that order; junction bases with no gene match: 5. CDR3 DNA sequence: TGTGCCAGCAGCTTTAGACTAGCCGGTGAGCAGTTCTTC. It codes for CASSFRLAGEQFF.

This chain connects TRBV6-5 to TRBJ2-1; no firm D call. Germline V gives CDR1 MNHEY, CDR2 SVGAGI. CDR3 length: 13 residues. V was cut by 4 bases and J by 7 bases, with 11 bases left in between. CDR3 in amino acids: CASSSRHLNEQFF. As DNA, the CDR3 is TGTGCCAGCAGTTCTCGACACCTTAATGAGCAGTTCTTC.

This clone has a handful of counts. This chain connects TRBV30 to TRBJ1-5, with TRBD1 identical over 10 bases. The CDR3 contains 13 residues. The J segment lost 5 bases and the V segment lost 3 bases, leaving 1 base of the junction unmatched. Germline loops: CDR1 GTSNPN, CDR2 SVGIG (reference sequence). This chain's CDR3 is CAWSGTGDQPQHF. CDR3 nucleotides: TGTGCCTGGAGCGGGACAGGGGATCAGCCCCAGCATTTT.

The rearrangement joins TRBV6-4 to TRBJ2-7; D might be TRBD2 (6 bases). The V and J ends lost 4 bases and 2 bases respectively, with 15 bases between them. This CDR3 contains 15 residues. Per germline, CDR1 MRHNA and CDR2 SNTAGT. This CDR3 is CASSGGRQATYEQYF. As DNA, the CDR3 is TGTGCCAGCAGTGGGGGGAGGCAGGCCACCTACGAGCAGTACTTC.

The rearrangement uses TRBV7-2 and TRBJ1-2; TRBD1 aligns across 7 bases. CDR3 length: 15 residues. V lost 1 base and J lost 6; bases outside the gene matches: 8. Germline V gives CDR1 SGHTA, CDR2 FQGNSA. This CDR3 reads CASSLVEGASNGYTF. CDR3 bases: TGTGCCAGCAGCTTAGTGGAGGGGGCGTCAAATGGCTACACCTTC.

The V and J genes are TRBV6-1 and TRBJ2-3; 10 nucleotides agree with TRBD1. This CDR3 comprises 14 residues. V gave up 3 bases and J gave up 4 bases; unmatched junction bases: 1. Germline V CDR1 and CDR2: MNHNS, SASEGT. CDR3 residues: CASSEGQGPDTQYF. CDR3 coding DNA: TGTGCCAGCAGTGAGGGACAGGGGCCAGATACGCAGTATTTT.

The gene calls are TRBV19 and TRBJ1-5; D not resolved. Germline loops: CDR1 LNHDA, CDR2 SQIVND (reference sequence). The CDR3 has 14 residues. V dropped 0 bases and J dropped 11 bases, with 14 bases sitting between them. Here the CDR3 DNA reads TGTGCCAGTAGTATAGATATTAACACGATTTCCCAGCATTTT. Translation gives CASSIDINTISQHF. Supplemented by reference TRBV19 and TRBJ1-5, the full variable domain reads DGGITQSPKYLFRKEGQNVTLSCEQNLNHDAMYWYRQDPGQGLRLIYYSQIVNDFQKGDIAEGYSVSREKKESFPLTVTSAQKNPTAFYLCASSIDINTISQHFGDGTRLSIL.

The chain recombines TRBV13 with TRBJ2-1; 15 nucleotides line up with TRBD2. There are 20 residues in the CDR3. V lost 5 bases to trimming and J lost 3 bases; unmatched junction nucleotides: 14. The V gene's germline CDR1 is PRHDT and CDR2 FYEKMQ (reference sequence). CDR3 region: CASSPRRGLAGGGNYNEQFF. Here the CDR3 DNA reads TGTGCCAGCAGCCCCCGGAGGGGACTAGCGGGGGGCGGAAACTACAATGAGCAGTTCTTC.

J is TRBJ2-2 and V is TRBV19, with 10 bases that match TRBD2. Germline V lookup: CDR1 LNHDA, CDR2 SQIVND (reference sequence). V lost 11 bases, J lost 8 bases, and 14 bases stayed unmatched. The CDR3 totals 15 residues. CDR3: CASSGVAGGDGELFF. CDR3 coding DNA: TGTGCCTCCTCCGGGGTAGCGGGAGGAGATGGGGAGCTGTTTTTT. Full variable domain (rest looked up from reference TRBV19 and TRBJ2-2): DGGITQSPKYLFRKEGQNVTLSCEQNLNHDAMYWYRQDPGQGLRLIYYSQIVNDFQKGDIAEGYSVSREKKESFPLTVTSAQKNPTAFYLCASSGVAGGDGELFFGEGSRLTVL.

This chain joins TRBV2 and TRBJ2-2, with 8 nucleotides matching TRBD1. The CDR3 extends over 17 amino acids. Germline V gives CDR1 SNHLY, CDR2 FYNNEI. The J segment lost 3 bases and the V segment lost 3 bases, leaving 9 bases of the junction unmatched. The CDR3 region is CASSESRGRVDTGELFF. CDR3 nucleotides: TGTGCCAGCAGTGAGAGCAGGGGGCGCGTAGACACCGGGGAGCTGTTTTTT.

This clone was seen only a few times. The V call is TRBV7-2, the J call TRBJ2-1; TRBD2 aligns across 7 bases. The CDR3 is 13 residues long. Germline V gene lookup returns CDR1 SGHTA and CDR2 FQGNSA. Germline trimming cut 0 bases from V and 8 bases from J; bases unmatched to any gene: 1. This CDR3 is CASSLARGDEQFF. CDR3 DNA sequence: TGTGCCAGCAGCTTAGCACGGGGGGATGAGCAGTTCTTC. The full variable domain, rest sourced from reference TRBV7-2 and TRBJ2-1, is GAGVSQSPSNKVTEKGKDVELRCDPISGHTALYWYRQSLGQGLEFLIYFQGNSAPDKSGLPSDRFSAERTGGSVSTLTIQRTQQEDSAVYLCASSLARGDEQFFGPGTRLTVL.